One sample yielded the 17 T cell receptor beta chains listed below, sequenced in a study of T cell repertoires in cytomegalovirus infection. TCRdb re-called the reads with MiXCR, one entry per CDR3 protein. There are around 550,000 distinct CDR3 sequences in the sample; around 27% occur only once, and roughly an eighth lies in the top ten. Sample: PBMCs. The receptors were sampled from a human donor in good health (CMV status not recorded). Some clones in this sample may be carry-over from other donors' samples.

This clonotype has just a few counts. As DNA, the CDR3 is TGTGCCAGCTCCCGGGACATTGGGGGGAACACTGAAGCTTTCTTT. Translating gives CASSRDIGGNTEAFF. The V gene is TRBV18, the J gene TRBJ1-1; the D gene is possibly TRBD1 (6 bases). Between the trimmed V and J ends, which lost 6 bases and 1 base, there was a span of 15 bases. CDR1 KGHSH and CDR2 LQKENI come from the germline V gene. CDR3 length equals 15 residues.

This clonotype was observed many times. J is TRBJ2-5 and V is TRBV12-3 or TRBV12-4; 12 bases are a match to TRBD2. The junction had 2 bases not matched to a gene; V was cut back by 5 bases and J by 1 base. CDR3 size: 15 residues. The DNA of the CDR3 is TGTGCCAGCAGTCGGACTAGCGGGATCCAAGAGACCCAGTACTTC. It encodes CASSRTSGIQETQYF.

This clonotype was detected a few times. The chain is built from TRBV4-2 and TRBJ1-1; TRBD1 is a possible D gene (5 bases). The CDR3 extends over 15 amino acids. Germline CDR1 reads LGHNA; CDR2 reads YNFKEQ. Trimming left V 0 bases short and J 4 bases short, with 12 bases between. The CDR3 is CASSQDVDRPTEAFF. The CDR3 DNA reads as TGTGCCAGCAGCCAAGATGTTGACAGACCCACTGAAGCTTTCTTT.

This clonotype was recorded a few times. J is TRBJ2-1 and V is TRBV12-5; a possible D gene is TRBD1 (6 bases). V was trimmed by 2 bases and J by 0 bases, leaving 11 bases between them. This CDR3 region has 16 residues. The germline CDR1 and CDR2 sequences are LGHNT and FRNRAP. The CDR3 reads CASGLTDRSSYNEQFF. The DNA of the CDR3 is TGTGCTAGTGGTTTGACTGACAGGAGCTCCTACAATGAGCAGTTCTTC.

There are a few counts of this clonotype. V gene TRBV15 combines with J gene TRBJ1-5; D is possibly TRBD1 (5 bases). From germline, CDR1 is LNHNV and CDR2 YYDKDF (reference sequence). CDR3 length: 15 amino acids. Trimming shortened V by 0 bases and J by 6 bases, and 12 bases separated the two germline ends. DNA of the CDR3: TGTGCCACCAGCAGAGATGGGGGGATCGGTCAGCCCCAGCATTTT. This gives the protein CATSRDGGIGQPQHF.

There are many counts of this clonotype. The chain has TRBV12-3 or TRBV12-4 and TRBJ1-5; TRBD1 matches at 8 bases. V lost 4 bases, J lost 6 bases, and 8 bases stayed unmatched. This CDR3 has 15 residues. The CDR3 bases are TGTGCCAGCAGTTCAGGACAGGGAGATTTTCAGCCCCAGCATTTT. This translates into CASSSGQGDFQPQHF.

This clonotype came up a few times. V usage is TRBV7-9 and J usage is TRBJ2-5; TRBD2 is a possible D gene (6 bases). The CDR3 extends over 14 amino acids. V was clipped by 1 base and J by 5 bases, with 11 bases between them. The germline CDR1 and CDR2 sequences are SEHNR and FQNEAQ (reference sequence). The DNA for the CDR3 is TGTGCCAGCAGCTTAGTCCGGGGGATGGAGACCCAGTACTTC. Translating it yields CASSLVRGMETQYF.

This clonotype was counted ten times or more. The CDR3 loop is CASSATGDSGNTIYF. The DNA of the CDR3 is TGTGCCAGCAGTGCGACAGGGGACTCTGGAAACACCATATATTTT. The chain links TRBV27 to TRBJ1-3; 8 bases are a match to TRBD1. The CDR3 totals 15 residues. Germline CDR1 is MNHEY and CDR2 is SMNVEV (reference sequence). The trim removed 5 bases at V and 0 bases at J, leaving 3 bases unmatched.

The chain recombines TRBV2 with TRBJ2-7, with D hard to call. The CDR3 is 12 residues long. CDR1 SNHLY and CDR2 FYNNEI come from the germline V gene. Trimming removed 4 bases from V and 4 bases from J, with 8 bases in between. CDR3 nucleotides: TGTGCCAGCAGTGGGTTAGGGTACGAGCAGTACGTC. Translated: CASSGLGYEQYV.

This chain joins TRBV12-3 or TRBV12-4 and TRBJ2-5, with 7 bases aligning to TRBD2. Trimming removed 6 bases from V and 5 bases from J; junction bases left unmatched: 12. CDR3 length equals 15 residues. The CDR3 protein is CASSPRGTSAETQYF. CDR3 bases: TGTGCCAGCAGCCCCCGAGGTACTAGCGCGGAGACCCAGTACTTC.

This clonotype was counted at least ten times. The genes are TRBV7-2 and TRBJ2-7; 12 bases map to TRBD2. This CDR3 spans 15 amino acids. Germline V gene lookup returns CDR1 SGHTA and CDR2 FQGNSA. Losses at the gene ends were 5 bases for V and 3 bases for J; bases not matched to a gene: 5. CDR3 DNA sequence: TGTGCCAGCAGCCTCCGGACTAGCGGGAACTACGAGCAGTACTTC. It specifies CASSLRTSGNYEQYF.

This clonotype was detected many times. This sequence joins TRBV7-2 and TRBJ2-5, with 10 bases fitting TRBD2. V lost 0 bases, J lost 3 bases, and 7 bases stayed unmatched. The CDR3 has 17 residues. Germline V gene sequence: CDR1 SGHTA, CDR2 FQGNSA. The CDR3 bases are TGTGCCAGCAGCTTAGCTCCGGGACTAGCGATCAAAGAGACCCAGTACTTC. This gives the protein CASSLAPGLAIKETQYF.

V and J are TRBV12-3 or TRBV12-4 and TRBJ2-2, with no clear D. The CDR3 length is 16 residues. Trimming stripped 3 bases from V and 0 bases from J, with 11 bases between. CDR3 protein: CASSFVLRPNTGELFF. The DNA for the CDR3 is TGTGCCAGCAGTTTCGTCCTCCGGCCGAACACCGGGGAGCTGTTTTTT.

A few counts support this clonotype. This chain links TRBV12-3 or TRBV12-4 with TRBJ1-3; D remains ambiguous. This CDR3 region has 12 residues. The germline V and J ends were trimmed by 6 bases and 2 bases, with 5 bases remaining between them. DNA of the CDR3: TGTGCCAGCAGACGGACTGGAAACACCATATATTTT. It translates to CASRRTGNTIYF.

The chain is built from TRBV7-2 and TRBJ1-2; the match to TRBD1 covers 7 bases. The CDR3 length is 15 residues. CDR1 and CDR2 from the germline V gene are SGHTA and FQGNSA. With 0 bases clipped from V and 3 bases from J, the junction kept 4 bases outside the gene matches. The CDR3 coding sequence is TGTGCCAGCAGCTTAGCTACAGGGGACTACTATGGCTACACCTTC. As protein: CASSLATGDYYGYTF.

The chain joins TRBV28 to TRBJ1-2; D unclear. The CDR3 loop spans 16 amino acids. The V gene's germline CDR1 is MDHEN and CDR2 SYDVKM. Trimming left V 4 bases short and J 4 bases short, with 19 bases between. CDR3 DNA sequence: TGTGCCAGCAGTTCCTCTGCCGCGGACGGAGCCTATGGCTACACCTTC. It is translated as CASSSSAADGAYGYTF.

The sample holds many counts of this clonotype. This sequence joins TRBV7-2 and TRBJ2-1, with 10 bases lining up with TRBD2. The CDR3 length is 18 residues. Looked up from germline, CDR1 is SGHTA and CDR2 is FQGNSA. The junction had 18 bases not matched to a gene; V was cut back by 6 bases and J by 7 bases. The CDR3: CASSLGYRLAGARNEQFF. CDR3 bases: TGTGCCAGCAGTCTAGGGTATAGGCTAGCGGGAGCACGGAATGAGCAGTTCTTC.